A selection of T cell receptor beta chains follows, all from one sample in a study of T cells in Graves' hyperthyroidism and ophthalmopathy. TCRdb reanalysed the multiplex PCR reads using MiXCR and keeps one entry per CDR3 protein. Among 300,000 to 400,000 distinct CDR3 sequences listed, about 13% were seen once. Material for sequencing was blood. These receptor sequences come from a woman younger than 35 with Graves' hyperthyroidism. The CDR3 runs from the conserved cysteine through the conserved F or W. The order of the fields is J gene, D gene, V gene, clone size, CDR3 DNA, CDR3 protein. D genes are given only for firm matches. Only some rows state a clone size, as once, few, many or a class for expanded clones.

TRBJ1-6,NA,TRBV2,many,TGTGCCAGCAAGGGGGGAGGGCCCACCCTCCACTTT,CASKGGGPTLHF
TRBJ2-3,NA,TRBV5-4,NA,TGTGCCAGCAGCTTTGAGGGTCCCACAGATACGCAGTATTTT,CASSFEGPTDTQYF
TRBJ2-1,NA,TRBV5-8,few,TGTGCCAGCAGCTTGGTTAGTGGCGAGCAGTTCTTC,CASSLVSGEQFF
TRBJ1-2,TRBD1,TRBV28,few,TGTGCCAGCAGTTTGTGGACAGGGATTACCTATGGCTACACCTTC,CASSLWTGITYGYTF
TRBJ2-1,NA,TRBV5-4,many,TGTGCCAGCAGCGTAGACTTTAACTCCTACAATGAGCAGTTCTTC,CASSVDFNSYNEQFF
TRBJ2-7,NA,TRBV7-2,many,TGTGCCAGCACCTCCTTCAGGGAGCGCGACGAGCAGTACTTC,CASTSFRERDEQYF
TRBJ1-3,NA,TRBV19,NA,TGTGCCACCGAGACTGGATACTCTGGAAACACCATATATTTT,CATETGYSGNTIYF
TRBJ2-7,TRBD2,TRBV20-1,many,TGCAGTGCCTCCCTAGCGGGAGGGTCGCGGCAGTACTTC,CSASLAGGSRQYF
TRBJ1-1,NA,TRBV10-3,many,TGTGCCATCAGTGGTGGACGGTCGAACACTGAAGCTTTCTTT,CAISGGRSNTEAFF
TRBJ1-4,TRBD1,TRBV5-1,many,TGCGCCAGCAGCCTCGACAGGGTGAGAGGAAAACTGTTTTTT,CASSLDRVRGKLFF
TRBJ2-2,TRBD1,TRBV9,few,TGTGCCAGCAGCGCAGGGGACAGGACCACCGGGGAGCTGTTTTTT,CASSAGDRTTGELFF
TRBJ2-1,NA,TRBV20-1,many,TGCAGTGCTAGACCAGGATACAATGAGCAGTTCTTC,CSARPGYNEQFF
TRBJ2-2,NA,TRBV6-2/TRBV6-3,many,TGTGCCAGCAGTTACTACTTTCTCACCGGGGAGCTGTTTTTT,CASSYYFLTGELFF
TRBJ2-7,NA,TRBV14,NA,TGTGCCAGCCGCCACGGGACCGCCGACGAGCAGTACTTC,CASRHGTADEQYF
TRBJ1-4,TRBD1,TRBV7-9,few,TGTGCCAGCAGCTTTCGGGCCGGGACAGGGCATGAGACTAATGAAAAACTGTTTTTT,CASSFRAGTGHETNEKLFF
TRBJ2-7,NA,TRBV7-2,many,TGTGCCAGCAGTCCCACTGACAGAAGGAGCTCCTACGAGCAGTACTTC,CASSPTDRRSSYEQYF
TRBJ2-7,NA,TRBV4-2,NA,TGTGCCAGCAGCCAGGTTGGGACGGCGGGGACCTACGAGCAGTACTTC,CASSQVGTAGTYEQYF
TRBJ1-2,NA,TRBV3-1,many,TGTGCCAGCAGAAAGGGGGACTATGGCTACACCTTC,CASRKGDYGYTF